Listed below are T cell receptor beta chains from one sample, sequenced in a study of CD8 T cells in ankylosing spondylitis. TCRdb analysed the 5' RACE reads with MiXCR anew, one entry per CDR3 protein. The table shows about 69,000 distinct CDR3 sequences, with over 4% occurring only once. Material: blood, either unsorted or a sorted T cell fraction (not recorded which). The receptors were gathered from a male donor with ankylosing spondylitis or in good health (not recorded which). CDR3s include the opening cysteine and the closing phenylalanine or tryptophan. The order of the fields is D gene, J gene, clone size, V gene, CDR3 DNA, CDR3 protein. The D gene is left open where the match is weak. The size entry is marked missing in some rows and otherwise reads once, few, many or a size class.

D gene: NA
J gene: TRBJ2-6
clone size: many
V gene: TRBV15
CDR3 DNA: TGTGCCACCAGCAGAGATTTCGAGAGCTCTGGGGCCAACGTCCTGACTTTC
CDR3 protein: CATSRDFESSGANVLTF

D gene: TRBD1
J gene: TRBJ2-7
clone size: many
V gene: TRBV20-1
CDR3 DNA: TGCAGTGCTAGGGATAAGGGGACAGGGTGGCTCGAGCAGTACTTC
CDR3 protein: CSARDKGTGWLEQYF

D gene: TRBD1
J gene: TRBJ2-7
clone size: many
V gene: TRBV11-2
CDR3 DNA: TGTGCCAGCAGCTTATCCTCAGGGGGCAATGAGCAGTACTTC
CDR3 protein: CASSLSSGGNEQYF

D gene: NA
J gene: TRBJ2-7
clone size: many
V gene: TRBV18
CDR3 DNA: TGTGCCAGCTCACCTCCCGGGGGATTCGAGCAGTACTTC
CDR3 protein: CASSPPGGFEQYF

D gene: NA
J gene: TRBJ1-2
clone size: many
V gene: TRBV6-6
CDR3 DNA: TGTGCCAGCACCCAGACAGCTAACTATGGCTACACCTTC
CDR3 protein: CASTQTANYGYTF

D gene: TRBD1
J gene: TRBJ1-2
clone size: many
V gene: TRBV20-1
CDR3 DNA: TGCAGTGCCCCGCGACCGGACAGGGGTTTTGGCTACACCTTC
CDR3 protein: CSAPRPDRGFGYTF

D gene: NA
J gene: TRBJ1-2
clone size: many
V gene: TRBV10-3
CDR3 DNA: TGTGCCATCAGTGACGGACAGCCAAAAAACTATGGCTACACCTTC
CDR3 protein: CAISDGQPKNYGYTF

D gene: TRBD1
J gene: TRBJ2-2
clone size: few
V gene: TRBV28
CDR3 DNA: TGTGCCAGCAAGACCGGGACAGAGACCGGGGAGCTGTTTTTT
CDR3 protein: CASKTGTETGELFF

D gene: NA
J gene: TRBJ1-2
clone size: many
V gene: TRBV29-1
CDR3 DNA: TGCAGCGTTGAGACTGGGGAGGAAGGCTACACCTTC
CDR3 protein: CSVETGEEGYTF

D gene: NA
J gene: TRBJ2-1
clone size: many
V gene: TRBV12-3/TRBV12-4
CDR3 DNA: TGTGCCAGCAGTTACTTAGAGGTGGCCAATGAGCAGTTCTTC
CDR3 protein: CASSYLEVANEQFF

D gene: NA
J gene: TRBJ2-7
clone size: many
V gene: TRBV18
CDR3 DNA: TGTGCCAGCTCAAGGACAAACAACTACGAGCAGTACTTC
CDR3 protein: CASSRTNNYEQYF

D gene: TRBD1
J gene: TRBJ1-6
clone size: many
V gene: TRBV28
CDR3 DNA: TGTGCCAGCAGTGGGGGACAGGTTATTTCACCCCTCCACTTT
CDR3 protein: CASSGGQVISPLHF

D gene: TRBD2
J gene: TRBJ2-3
clone size: many
V gene: TRBV4-2
CDR3 DNA: TGTGCCAGCAGCCAAGATCAAGGTCTCGGGCTAGCGGGGAGAGATACGCAGTATTTT
CDR3 protein: CASSQDQGLGLAGRDTQYF

D gene: TRBD1
J gene: TRBJ2-1
clone size: NA
V gene: TRBV5-1
CDR3 DNA: TGCGCCAGCAGCCGGGGACAGATCTACAATGAGCAGTTCTTC
CDR3 protein: CASSRGQIYNEQFF

D gene: TRBD2
J gene: TRBJ2-2
clone size: many
V gene: TRBV20-1
CDR3 DNA: TGCAGTGCGACCACTAGCGGAGCAAACACCGGGGAGCTGTTTTTT
CDR3 protein: CSATTSGANTGELFF

D gene: TRBD2
J gene: TRBJ2-5
clone size: many
V gene: TRBV28
CDR3 DNA: TGTGCCAGCAGTCTGGTAGCGGGGGGAATGTACTTC
CDR3 protein: CASSLVAGGMYF

D gene: NA
J gene: TRBJ2-2
clone size: many
V gene: TRBV24-1
CDR3 DNA: TGTGCCACCAGTGACCCGAATAGGAAGAACACCGGGGAGCTGTTTTTT
CDR3 protein: CATSDPNRKNTGELFF

D gene: TRBD1
J gene: TRBJ2-1
clone size: many
V gene: TRBV10-3
CDR3 DNA: TGTGCCATCAGTGAGTTCGGGGGACAGGGGACGTCGGGTGAGCAGTTCTTC
CDR3 protein: CAISEFGGQGTSGEQFF

D gene: TRBD2
J gene: TRBJ2-5
clone size: many
V gene: TRBV5-1
CDR3 DNA: TGCGCCAGCAGCTCGTTGCCCCGATCTCTAGCGGGCCAAGAGACCCAGTACTTC
CDR3 protein: CASSSLPRSLAGQETQYF

D gene: TRBD2
J gene: TRBJ2-5
clone size: many
V gene: TRBV7-2
CDR3 DNA: TGTGCCAGCAGCTCGGCGGGCGGGGGGCTTAAAACGGACCAGTACTTC
CDR3 protein: CASSSAGGGLKTDQYF

D gene: NA
J gene: TRBJ2-5
clone size: NA
V gene: TRBV28
CDR3 DNA: TGTGCCACTTCATTGGAGGGAACAGAGACCCAGTACTTC
CDR3 protein: CATSLEGTETQYF

D gene: NA
J gene: TRBJ2-3
clone size: many
V gene: TRBV21-1
CDR3 DNA: TGTGCCAGCAGCAAAGGGAGGGGCCCGGAAAGCACAGATACGCAGTATTTT
CDR3 protein: CASSKGRGPESTDTQYF

D gene: TRBD1
J gene: TRBJ1-4
clone size: many
V gene: TRBV9
CDR3 DNA: TGTGCCAGCAGCGTAGGCACAGGGGTGAATGAAAAACTGTTTTTT
CDR3 protein: CASSVGTGVNEKLFF

D gene: NA
J gene: TRBJ1-5
clone size: many
V gene: TRBV12-3/TRBV12-4
CDR3 DNA: TGTGCCAGCAGACCCGACAGAAGGACCACTCAGCCCCAGCATTTT
CDR3 protein: CASRPDRRTTQPQHF

D gene: TRBD1
J gene: TRBJ1-1
clone size: many
V gene: TRBV10-3
CDR3 DNA: TGTGCCATCAGGCCCGGGACAGAAAACACTGAAGCTTTCTTT
CDR3 protein: CAIRPGTENTEAFF

D gene: TRBD2
J gene: TRBJ2-3
clone size: many
V gene: TRBV5-1
CDR3 DNA: TGCGCCAGCACCGGGACTAGCGGGGATGATACGCAGTATTTT
CDR3 protein: CASTGTSGDDTQYF

D gene: NA
J gene: TRBJ1-5
clone size: many
V gene: TRBV6-6
CDR3 DNA: TGTGCCCACCAGAAGGACGGGGTTGGGCCCCAGCATTTT
CDR3 protein: CAHQKDGVGPQHF

D gene: NA
J gene: TRBJ1-1
clone size: many
V gene: TRBV18
CDR3 DNA: TGTGCCAGCTCACCAGGGAATCCGAACACTGAAGCTTTCTTT
CDR3 protein: CASSPGNPNTEAFF

D gene: TRBD1
J gene: TRBJ2-5
clone size: many
V gene: TRBV5-1
CDR3 DNA: TGCGCCAGCGGACAGGGGGCCGAGGGGACCCAGTACTTC
CDR3 protein: CASGQGAEGTQYF

D gene: NA
J gene: TRBJ2-1
clone size: many
V gene: TRBV3-1
CDR3 DNA: TGTGCCAGCAGCCACCGGACTGACAATGAGCAGTTCTTC
CDR3 protein: CASSHRTDNEQFF

D gene: NA
J gene: TRBJ2-3
clone size: many
V gene: TRBV28
CDR3 DNA: TGTGCCAGCAGTCCTCCGGACAGCCTCACAGATACGCAGTATTTT
CDR3 protein: CASSPPDSLTDTQYF

D gene: NA
J gene: TRBJ2-5
clone size: many
V gene: TRBV5-1
CDR3 DNA: TGCGCCAGCAGCTTGGACAGGGGACTCCGGAAAGAGACCCAGTACTTC
CDR3 protein: CASSLDRGLRKETQYF

D gene: NA
J gene: TRBJ2-1
clone size: many
V gene: TRBV5-1
CDR3 DNA: TGCGCCAGCAGCTTCTCGGACACTTACAATGAGCAGTTCTTC
CDR3 protein: CASSFSDTYNEQFF

D gene: NA
J gene: TRBJ1-1
clone size: many
V gene: TRBV30
CDR3 DNA: TGTGCCTGGAATGGTGTTGGAACTGAAGCTTTCTTT
CDR3 protein: CAWNGVGTEAFF

D gene: NA
J gene: TRBJ2-7
clone size: many
V gene: TRBV20-1
CDR3 DNA: TGCAGTGCTGTCCGGGTGGACGAGCAGTACTTC
CDR3 protein: CSAVRVDEQYF

D gene: TRBD2
J gene: TRBJ2-3
clone size: many
V gene: TRBV7-2
CDR3 DNA: TGTGCGAGCCGCGAGGGACGGGGGGGGCGCACAGATACGCAGTATTTT
CDR3 protein: CASREGRGGRTDTQYF

D gene: TRBD1
J gene: TRBJ1-5
clone size: many
V gene: TRBV20-1
CDR3 DNA: TGCAGTGCTATCCCGGGACAGGGTTATAGCAATCAGCCCCAGCATTTT
CDR3 protein: CSAIPGQGYSNQPQHF

D gene: TRBD2
J gene: TRBJ2-7
clone size: many
V gene: TRBV19
CDR3 DNA: TGTGCCAGTAGTATCGGGAGGGGCCGGACAGCTTTAGGAGGCGAGCAGTACTTC
CDR3 protein: CASSIGRGRTALGGEQYF

D gene: TRBD1
J gene: TRBJ1-2
clone size: NA
V gene: TRBV11-2
CDR3 DNA: TGTACCAGCAGCTTAAGCCGGGGACAGGCGGGTGGCTACACCTTC
CDR3 protein: CTSSLSRGQAGGYTF

D gene: NA
J gene: TRBJ1-2
clone size: many
V gene: TRBV7-9
CDR3 DNA: TGTGCCAGCAGCTTCCTTCTTGGGGACAAGAACTATGGCTACACCTTC
CDR3 protein: CASSFLLGDKNYGYTF